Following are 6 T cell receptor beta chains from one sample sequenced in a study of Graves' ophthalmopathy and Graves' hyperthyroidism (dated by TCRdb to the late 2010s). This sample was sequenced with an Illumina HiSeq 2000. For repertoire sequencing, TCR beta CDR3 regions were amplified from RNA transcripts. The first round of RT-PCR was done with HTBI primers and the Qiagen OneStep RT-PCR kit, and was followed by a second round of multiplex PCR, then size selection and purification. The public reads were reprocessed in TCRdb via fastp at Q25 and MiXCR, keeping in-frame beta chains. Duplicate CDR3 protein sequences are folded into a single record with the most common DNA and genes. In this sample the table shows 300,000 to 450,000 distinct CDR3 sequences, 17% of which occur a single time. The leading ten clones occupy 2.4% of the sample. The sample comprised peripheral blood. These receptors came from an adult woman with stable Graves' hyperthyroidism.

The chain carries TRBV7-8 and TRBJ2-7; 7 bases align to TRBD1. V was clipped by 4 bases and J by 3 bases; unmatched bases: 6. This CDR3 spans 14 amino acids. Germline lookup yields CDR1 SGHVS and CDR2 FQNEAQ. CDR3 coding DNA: TGTGCCAGCAGCTGGGGGACAGCGATCTACGAGCAGTACTTC. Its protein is CASSWGTAIYEQYF.

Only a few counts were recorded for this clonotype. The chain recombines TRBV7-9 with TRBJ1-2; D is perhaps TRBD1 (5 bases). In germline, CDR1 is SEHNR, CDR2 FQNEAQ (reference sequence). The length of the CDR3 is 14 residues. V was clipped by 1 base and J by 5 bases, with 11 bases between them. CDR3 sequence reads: CASSLGDSLYGYTF. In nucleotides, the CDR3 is TGTGCCAGCAGCTTAGGAGACAGTCTATATGGCTACACCTTC.

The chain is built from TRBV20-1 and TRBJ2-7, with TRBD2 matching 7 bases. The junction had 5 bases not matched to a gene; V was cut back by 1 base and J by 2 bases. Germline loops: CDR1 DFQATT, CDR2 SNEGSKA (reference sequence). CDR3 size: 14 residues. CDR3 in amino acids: CSARVSGPPYEQYF. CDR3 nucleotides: TGCAGTGCTAGAGTTAGCGGGCCCCCCTACGAGCAGTACTTC.

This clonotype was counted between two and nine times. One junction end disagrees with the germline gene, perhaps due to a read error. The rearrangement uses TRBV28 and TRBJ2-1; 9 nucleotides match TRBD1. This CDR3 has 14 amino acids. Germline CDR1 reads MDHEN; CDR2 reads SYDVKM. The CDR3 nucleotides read TGTGCCAGCAGGCGAAGAACAGGGGGCCGTGAGAAGTTCTTC. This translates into CASRRRTGGREKFF.

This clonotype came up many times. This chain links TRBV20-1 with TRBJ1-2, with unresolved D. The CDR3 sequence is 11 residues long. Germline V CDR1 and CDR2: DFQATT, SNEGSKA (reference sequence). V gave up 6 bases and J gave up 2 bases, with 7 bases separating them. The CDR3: CSAHKNYGYTF. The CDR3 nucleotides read TGCAGTGCGCACAAGAACTATGGCTACACCTTC.

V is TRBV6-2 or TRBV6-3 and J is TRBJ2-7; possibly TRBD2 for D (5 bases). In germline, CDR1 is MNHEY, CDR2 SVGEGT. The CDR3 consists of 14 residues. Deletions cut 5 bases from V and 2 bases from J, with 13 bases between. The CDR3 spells CASSTSGVPYEQYF. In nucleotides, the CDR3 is TGTGCCAGCAGTACCTCCGGGGTCCCCTACGAGCAGTACTTC.